Following are 10 T cell receptor beta chains from one sample sequenced in a study of radiotherapy plus CTLA-4 blockade in lung cancer listed by TCRdb under 2018. The protocol used for the library was the immunoSEQ multiplex PCR assay. Drawn from immuneACCESS, this table holds only the in-frame rearrangements with V and J called that TCRdb kept. Clones are partly lost; checked studies trace under half to an unresolved V gene and leave the rest unexplained. The sample table lists tens of thousands of clones, approximately 84% of them with a count of one. Together, the top ten hold approximately 4.8% of the sample. The sequences come from peripheral blood, collected from a patient treated with radiotherapy plus ipilimumab. The receptors derive from a human donor with non-small cell lung cancer whose response to radiotherapy plus ipilimumab could not be evaluated.

This sequence joins TRBV7-9 and TRBJ2-2; 12 bases fit TRBD2. Germline CDR1 SEHNR, CDR2 FQNEAQ (reference sequence). This CDR3 has 17 residues. With V trimmed by 1 base and J by 5 bases, 5 bases remained unmatched. CDR3 DNA sequence: TGTGCCAGCAGCTTAGAAGCTAGCGGGAGGGCAACCGGGGAGCTGTTTTTT. It translates to CASSLEASGRATGELFF.

This chain connects TRBV27 to TRBJ2-7; 7 bases are shared with TRBD1. This CDR3 region has 14 residues. Germline-derived CDR1 and CDR2 are MNHEY and SMNVEV (reference sequence). V was clipped by 3 bases and J by 3 bases; unmatched bases: 5. CDR3 in DNA: TGTGCCAGCAGTTTTGGGGACAGCCTCTACGAGCAGTACTTC. Its protein product is CASSFGDSLYEQYF.

The chain couples TRBV6-6 to TRBJ2-7, with 10 positions matching TRBD2. CDR1 MNHNY and CDR2 SVGAGI come from the germline V gene (reference sequence). With V trimmed by 4 bases and J by 2 bases, 8 bases remained unmatched. The CDR3 has 16 amino acids. This chain's CDR3 is CASSSPGLAPPYEQYF. In nucleotides, the CDR3 is TGTGCCAGCAGTTCACCGGGACTAGCGCCTCCCTACGAGCAGTACTTC.

The chain combines TRBV15 with TRBJ2-2; maybe TRBD2 (5 bases). The germline gives CDR1 LNHNV, CDR2 YYDKDF (reference sequence). The germline V and J ends were trimmed by 1 base and 3 bases, with 15 bases remaining between them. The CDR3 is 17 residues long. CDR3 region: CATSRAELGVDTGELFF. The CDR3 DNA follows: TGTGCCACCAGCAGAGCAGAGCTCGGGGTGGACACCGGGGAGCTGTTTTTT.

The chain has TRBV23-1 and TRBJ1-4; D not resolved. Being an ORF, TRBV23-1 has a function that is uncertain. V gave up 8 bases and J gave up 8 bases, with 18 bases separating them. The CDR3 covers 14 residues. The CDR3 here is CASPEPPAVEKLFF. CDR3 coding DNA: TGCGCCAGCCCCGAACCCCCGGCGGTGGAAAAACTGTTTTTT.

This sequence joins TRBV27 and TRBJ2-7; 7 nucleotides line up with TRBD2. The CDR3 length is 14 residues. Looked up from germline, CDR1 is MNHEY and CDR2 is SMNVEV (reference sequence). V shed 4 bases and J 3 bases; nucleotides not matched to a gene: 6. This CDR3 is CASSSREKVYEQYF. The CDR3 bases are TGTGCCAGCAGTTCGCGGGAGAAGGTCTACGAGCAGTACTTC.

The chain has TRBV4-2 and TRBJ2-2, with 7 bases fitting TRBD2. The V gene end was trimmed by 4 bases and the J gene end by 7 bases; junction bases not matched to a gene: 6. This CDR3 has 14 residues. Germline V gene sequence: CDR1 LGHNA, CDR2 YNFKEQ. CDR3 residues: CASSRGRDDGELFF. In DNA form, the CDR3 reads TGTGCCAGCAGCCGGGGGAGGGATGACGGGGAGCTGTTTTTT.

In its sample, this clone was seen once. The chain is built from TRBV28 and TRBJ2-3; 7 bases are shared with TRBD2. The CDR3 spans 15 residues. Germline V gene sequence: CDR1 MDHEN, CDR2 SYDVKM. V was pared by 1 base and J by 0 bases, with 1 base of the junction left unmatched. The CDR3 sequence: CASSLYSGSTDTQYF. For the CDR3, the DNA is TGTGCCAGCAGTTTATATAGCGGGAGCACAGATACGCAGTATTTT.

CDR3 sequence: CASSARQGTIDIQYF. As DNA, the CDR3 is TGTGCCAGCAGCGCGAGACAGGGGACAATCGACATTCAGTACTTC. The gene calls are TRBV9 and TRBJ2-4; the match to TRBD1 covers 8 bases. V shed 3 bases and J 8 bases; nucleotides not matched to a gene: 10. Germline assignment: CDR1 SGDLS and CDR2 YYNGEE. This CDR3 contains 15 residues.

The chain recombines TRBV28 with TRBJ1-1; D remains unclear. Trimming removed 2 bases at V and 3 bases at J, with 31 bases between. Per germline, CDR1 MDHEN and CDR2 SYDVKM. The CDR3 extends over 21 amino acids. The CDR3 sequence: CASSLLSFVERTTERDTEAFF. In DNA form, the CDR3 reads TGTGCCAGCAGTTTACTCTCTTTCGTGGAGAGAACAACCGAAAGAGACACTGAAGCTTTCTTT.